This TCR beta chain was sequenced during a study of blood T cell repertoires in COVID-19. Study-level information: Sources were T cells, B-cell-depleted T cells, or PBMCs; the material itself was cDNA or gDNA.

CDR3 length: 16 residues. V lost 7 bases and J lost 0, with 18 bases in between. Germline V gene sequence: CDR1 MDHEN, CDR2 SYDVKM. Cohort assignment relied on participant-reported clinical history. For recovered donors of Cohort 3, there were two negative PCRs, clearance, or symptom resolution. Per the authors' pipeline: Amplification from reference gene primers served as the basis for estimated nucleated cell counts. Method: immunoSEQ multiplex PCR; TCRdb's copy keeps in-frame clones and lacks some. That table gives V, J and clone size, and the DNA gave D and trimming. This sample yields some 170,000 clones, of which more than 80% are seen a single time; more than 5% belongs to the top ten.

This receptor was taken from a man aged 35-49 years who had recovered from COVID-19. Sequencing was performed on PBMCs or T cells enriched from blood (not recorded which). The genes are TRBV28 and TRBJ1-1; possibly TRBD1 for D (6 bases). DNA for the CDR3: TGTGCCAGCACCGAGCTCCAGGGGATCATGAACACTGAAGCTTTCTTT. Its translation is CASTELQGIMNTEAFF.